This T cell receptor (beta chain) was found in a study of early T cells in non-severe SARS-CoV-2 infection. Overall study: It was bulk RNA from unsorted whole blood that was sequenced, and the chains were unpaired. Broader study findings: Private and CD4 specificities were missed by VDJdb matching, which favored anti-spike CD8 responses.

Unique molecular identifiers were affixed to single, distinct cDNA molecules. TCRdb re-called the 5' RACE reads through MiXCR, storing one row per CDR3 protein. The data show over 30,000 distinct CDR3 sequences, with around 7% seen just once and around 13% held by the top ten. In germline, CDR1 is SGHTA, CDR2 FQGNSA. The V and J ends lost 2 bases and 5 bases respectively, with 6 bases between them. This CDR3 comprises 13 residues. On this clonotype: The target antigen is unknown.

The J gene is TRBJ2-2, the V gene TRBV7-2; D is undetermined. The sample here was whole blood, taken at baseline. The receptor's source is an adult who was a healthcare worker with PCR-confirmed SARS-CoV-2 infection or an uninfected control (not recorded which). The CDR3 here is CASSLSWTGELFF. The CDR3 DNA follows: TGTGCCAGCAGCTTATCCTGGACCGGGGAGCTGTTTTTT.